This TCR beta chain was profiled in a study of T cell clonotyping in hematopoietic cell transplantation. Study observations and caveats: Recipient TCR diversity dropped after transplant; expanded clonotypes rose from day 30 to 180. At the given depth, recipient repertoires were over 95% de novo clonotypes.

With regard to this clone: Its antigen remains unknown.

Profiled with immunoSEQ multiplex PCR; TCRdb holds only in-frame clones, not every one. The sample includes more than 9,000 clones, roughly 90% of them seen just once. Looked up from germline, CDR1 is SGHDN and CDR2 is FVKESK. This CDR3 is 15 amino acids long. Between the trimmed V and J ends, which lost 6 bases and 1 base, there was a span of 15 bases. This receptor was identified in a woman in her forties or fifties in good health. Some clones in this sample may be carry-over from other donors' samples. The sequenced material came from peripheral blood mononuclear cells. This chain links TRBV14 with TRBJ1-1; possibly TRBD1 for D (5 bases). This CDR3 reads CASRGVSGGNTEAFF. DNA of the CDR3: TGTGCCAGCAGAGGGGTTTCAGGAGGGAACACTGAAGCTTTCTTT. Full variable domain (outside the CDR3, taken from reference TRBV14 and TRBJ1-1): EAGVTQFPSHSVIEKGQTVTLRCDPISGHDNLYWYRRVMGKEIKFLLHFVKESKQDESGMPNNRFLAERTGGTYSTLKVQPAELEDSGVYFCASRGVSGGNTEAFFGQGTRLTVV.